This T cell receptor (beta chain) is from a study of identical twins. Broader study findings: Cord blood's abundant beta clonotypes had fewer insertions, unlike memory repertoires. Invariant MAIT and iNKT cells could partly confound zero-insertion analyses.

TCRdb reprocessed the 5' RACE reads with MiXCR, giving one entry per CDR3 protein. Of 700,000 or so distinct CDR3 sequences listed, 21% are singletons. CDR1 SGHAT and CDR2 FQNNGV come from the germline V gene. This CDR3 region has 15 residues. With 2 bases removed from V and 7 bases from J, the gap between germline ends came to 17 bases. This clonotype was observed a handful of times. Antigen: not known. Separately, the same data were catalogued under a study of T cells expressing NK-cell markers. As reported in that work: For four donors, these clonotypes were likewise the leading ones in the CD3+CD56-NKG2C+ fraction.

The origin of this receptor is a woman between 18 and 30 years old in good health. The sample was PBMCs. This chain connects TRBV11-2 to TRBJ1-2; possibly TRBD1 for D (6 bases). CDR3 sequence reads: CASSLSAGTRSGYTF. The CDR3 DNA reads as TGTGCCAGCAGCTTAAGTGCAGGGACAAGGAGTGGCTACACCTTC. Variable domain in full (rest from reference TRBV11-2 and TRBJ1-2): EAGVAQSPRYKIIEKRQSVAFWCNPISGHATLYWYQQILGQGPKLLIQFQNNGVVDDSQLPKDRFSAERLKGVDSTLKIQPAKLEDSAVYLCASSLSAGTRSGYTFGSGTRLTVV.